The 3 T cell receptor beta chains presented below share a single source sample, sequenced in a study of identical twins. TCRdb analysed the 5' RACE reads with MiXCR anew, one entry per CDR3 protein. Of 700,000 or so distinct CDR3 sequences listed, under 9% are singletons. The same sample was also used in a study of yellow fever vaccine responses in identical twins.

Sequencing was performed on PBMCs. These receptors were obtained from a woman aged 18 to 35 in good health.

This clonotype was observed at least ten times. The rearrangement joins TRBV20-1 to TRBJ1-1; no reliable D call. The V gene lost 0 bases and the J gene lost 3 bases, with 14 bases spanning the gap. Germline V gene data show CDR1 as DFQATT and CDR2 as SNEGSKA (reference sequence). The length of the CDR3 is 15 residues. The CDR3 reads CSARDHEVGDTEAFF. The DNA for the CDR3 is TGCAGTGCTAGAGATCACGAGGTCGGGGACACTGAAGCTTTCTTT.

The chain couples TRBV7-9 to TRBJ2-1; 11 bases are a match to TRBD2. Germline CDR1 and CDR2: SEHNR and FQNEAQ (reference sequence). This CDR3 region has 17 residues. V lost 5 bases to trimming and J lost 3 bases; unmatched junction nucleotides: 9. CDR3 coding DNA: TGTGCCAGCAGCCCCCAAGCTAGCGGGGGGAACTACAATGAGCAGTTCTTC. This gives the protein CASSPQASGGNYNEQFF.

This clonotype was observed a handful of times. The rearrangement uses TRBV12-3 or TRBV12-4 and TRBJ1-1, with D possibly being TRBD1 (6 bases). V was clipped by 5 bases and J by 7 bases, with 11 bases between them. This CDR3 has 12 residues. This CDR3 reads CASSTGISEAFF. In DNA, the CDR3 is TGTGCCAGCAGTACAGGGATTAGTGAAGCTTTCTTT.